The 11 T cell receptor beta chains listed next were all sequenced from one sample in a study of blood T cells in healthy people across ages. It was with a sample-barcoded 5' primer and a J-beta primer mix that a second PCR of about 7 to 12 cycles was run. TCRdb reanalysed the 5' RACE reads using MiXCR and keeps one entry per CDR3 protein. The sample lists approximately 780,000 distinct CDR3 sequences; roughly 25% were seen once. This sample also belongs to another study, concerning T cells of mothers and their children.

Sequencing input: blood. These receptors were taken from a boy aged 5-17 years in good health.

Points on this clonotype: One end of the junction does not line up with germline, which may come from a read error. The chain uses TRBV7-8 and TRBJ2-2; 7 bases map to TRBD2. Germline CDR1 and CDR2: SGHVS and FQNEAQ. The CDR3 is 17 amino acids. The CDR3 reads CASSLAWAGANTGELFF. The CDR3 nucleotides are TGTGCCAGCAGCCTAGCTTGGGCGGGGGCGAACACCGGGGAGCTGTTTTTT.

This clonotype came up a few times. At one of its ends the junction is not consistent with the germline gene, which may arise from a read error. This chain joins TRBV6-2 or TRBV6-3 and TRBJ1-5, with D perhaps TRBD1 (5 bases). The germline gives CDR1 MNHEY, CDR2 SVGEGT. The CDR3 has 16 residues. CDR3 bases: TGTGCCAGCACTTACTCCCCACCTGAGGGGTCGGCGCCCCAGCATTTT. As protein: CASTYSPPEGSAPQHF.

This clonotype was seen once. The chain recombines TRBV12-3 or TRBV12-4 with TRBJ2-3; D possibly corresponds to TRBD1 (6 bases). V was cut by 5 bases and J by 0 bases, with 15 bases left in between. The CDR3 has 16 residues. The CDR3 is CASSIGQMTSTDTQYF. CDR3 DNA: TGTGCCAGCAGTATCGGACAGATGACTAGCACAGATACGCAGTATTTT.

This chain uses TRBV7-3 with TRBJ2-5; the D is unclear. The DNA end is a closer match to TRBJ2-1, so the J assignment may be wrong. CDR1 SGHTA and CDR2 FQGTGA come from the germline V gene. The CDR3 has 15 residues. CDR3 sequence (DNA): TGTGCCAGCAGCCCCGACCCCAACGCCGGGAATGAGCAGTTCTTC. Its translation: CASSPDPNAGNEQFF.

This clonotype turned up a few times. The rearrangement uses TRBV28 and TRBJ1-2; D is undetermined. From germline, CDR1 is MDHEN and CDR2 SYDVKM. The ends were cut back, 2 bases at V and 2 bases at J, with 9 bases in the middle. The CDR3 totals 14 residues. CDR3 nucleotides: TGTGCCAGCAGTTTAATCGTCCAAAACTATGGCTACACCTTC. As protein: CASSLIVQNYGYTF.

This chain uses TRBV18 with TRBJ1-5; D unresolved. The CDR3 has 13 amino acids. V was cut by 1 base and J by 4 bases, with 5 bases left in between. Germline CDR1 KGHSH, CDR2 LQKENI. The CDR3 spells CASSPQENQPQHF. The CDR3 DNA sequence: TGTGCCAGCTCACCACAGGAAAATCAGCCCCAGCATTTT.

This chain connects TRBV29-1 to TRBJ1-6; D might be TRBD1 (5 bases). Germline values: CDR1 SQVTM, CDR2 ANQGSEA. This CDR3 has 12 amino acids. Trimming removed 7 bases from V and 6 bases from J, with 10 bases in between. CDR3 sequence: CSAGTINSPLHF. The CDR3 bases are TGCAGCGCAGGGACGATTAATTCACCCCTCCACTTT.

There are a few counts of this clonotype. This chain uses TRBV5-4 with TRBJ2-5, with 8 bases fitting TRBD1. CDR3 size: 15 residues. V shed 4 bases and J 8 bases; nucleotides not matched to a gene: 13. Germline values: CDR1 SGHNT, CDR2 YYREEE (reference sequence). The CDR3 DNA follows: TGTGCCAGCAGCGTCCGGACAGGGCCGAGGGTCACCCAGTACTTC. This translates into CASSVRTGPRVTQYF.

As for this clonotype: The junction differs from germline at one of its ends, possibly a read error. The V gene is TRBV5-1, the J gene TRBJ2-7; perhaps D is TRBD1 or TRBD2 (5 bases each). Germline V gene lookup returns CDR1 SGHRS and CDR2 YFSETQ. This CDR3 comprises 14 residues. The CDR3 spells CASSFSGAIYEQHF. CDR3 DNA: TGCGCCAGCAGCTTTTCCGGGGCAATCTACGAGCAGCACTTC.

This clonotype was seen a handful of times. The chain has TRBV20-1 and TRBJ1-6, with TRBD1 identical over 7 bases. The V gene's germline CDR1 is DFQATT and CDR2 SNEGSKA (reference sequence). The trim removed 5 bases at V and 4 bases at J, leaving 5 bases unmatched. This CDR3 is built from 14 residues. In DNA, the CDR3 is TGCAGTGCTGCGTCGGGACAGTATAATTCACCCCTCCACTTT. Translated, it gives CSAASGQYNSPLHF.

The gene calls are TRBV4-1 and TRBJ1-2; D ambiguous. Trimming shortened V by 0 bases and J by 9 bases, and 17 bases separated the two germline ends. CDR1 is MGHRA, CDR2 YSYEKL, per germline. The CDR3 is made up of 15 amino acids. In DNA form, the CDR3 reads TGCGCCAGCAGCCAAGATCCGTGGAGGGTCTGGAGCTACACCTTC. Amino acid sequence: CASSQDPWRVWSYTF.